This T cell receptor (beta chain) was recovered during a study of blood T cell repertoires in COVID-19. Study information: Acute-phase and convalescent COVID-19 samples originated in the United States, Italy and Spain. T cells, B-cell-depleted T cells, or PBMCs supplied cDNA or gDNA.

V lost 9 bases, J lost 5 bases, and 11 bases lay in between. There are 12 residues in the CDR3. The V gene's germline CDR1 is ENHRY and CDR2 SYGVKD. Original analysis: Reference gene primer amplification yielded estimated nucleated cell counts. Method: immunoSEQ multiplex PCR; TCRdb's copy keeps in-frame clones and lacks some. The DNA was the basis for D and trimming; V, J and clone size are from that table. This sample has about 120,000 clones, with roughly 88% found just once. The gene calls are TRBV10-3 and TRBJ1-5, with TRBD1 as a possible D gene (6 bases). This TCR came from a woman older than 75 with acute or convalescent COVID-19. The specimen was peripheral blood. The CDR3: CAIGQNDQPQHF. The CDR3 DNA reads as TGTGCCATTGGACAGAACGATCAGCCCCAGCATTTT.